This TCR beta chain was identified in a study of post-analysis software for immune sequencing data. Across the whole study: Clinical courses comprised relapsing-remitting, secondary progressive and progressive-relapsing multiple sclerosis. Study-level results: F measure grouped same-batch samples tightly together. With TRBV5-6, TRBV5-1 and TRBV20-1 included, a handful of TRBV segments were more frequent in patients than in controls. Controls had significantly higher normalized Chao1 diversity than multiple sclerosis patients.

Built from TCR beta cDNA, the libraries had unique molecular identifiers in them. MiXCR, applied by TCRdb to the PCR reads, yields one record per CDR3 protein. The table includes 350,000 to 450,000 distinct CDR3 sequences, more than 30% detected once. With regard to this clonotype: No antigen is known for it.

Germline CDR1 is ENHRY and CDR2 is SYGVKD. V dropped 10 bases and J dropped 2 bases, with 13 bases sitting between them. The CDR3 length is 13 residues. The chain combines TRBV10-3 with TRBJ2-3, with D possibly being TRBD1 or TRBD2 (5 bases each). This receptor was identified in a girl aged 2-9 years with multiple sclerosis. Sequencing was performed on blood. Here the CDR3 reads CATGTGYTDTQYF. In DNA form, the CDR3 reads TGTGCCACCGGGACGGGTTACACAGATACGCAGTATTTT.